A single sample is the source of the 27 T cell receptor beta chains below, sequenced in a study of shared clonotypes between healthy human individuals. Using immunoSEQ multiplex PCR, the repertoire was profiled, and TCRdb retains in-frame clones only, with some absent. The sample lists some 2.4 million clones; over 85% were seen once. Sequenced sample: naive CD4+ T cells from PBMCs. Subset reported: CD45RA+ positively selected. These receptors were collected from a man between 18 and 35 years old in good health. Some clones in this sample may be carry-over from other donors' samples.

This clone showed up just a few times. V usage is TRBV30 and J usage is TRBJ2-2; 11 nucleotides agree with TRBD2. This CDR3 comprises 16 residues. Trimming cost V 8 bases and J 5 bases; bases outside gene matches: 13. The V gene's germline CDR1 is GTSNPN and CDR2 SVGIG (reference sequence). The DNA of the CDR3 is TGTGCCGTAACCGGGACTAGCGGAGACGGGACCGGGGAGCTGTTTTTT. This codes for CAVTGTSGDGTGELFF.

This clone was counted a single time. This chain links TRBV6-5 with TRBJ2-7, with D maybe TRBD1 (5 bases). From germline, CDR1 is MNHEY and CDR2 SVGAGI. Trimming cost V 2 bases and J 3 bases, with 11 bases left between them. The CDR3 runs to 14 residues. The CDR3 nucleotides are TGTGCCAGCAGTTACATAGGGGCCCACTACGAGCAGTACTTC. Amino acid sequence: CASSYIGAHYEQYF.

The chain joins TRBV10-1 to TRBJ2-3, with D hard to call. V gave up 2 bases and J gave up 6 bases, with 6 bases separating them. CDR3 length: 12 amino acids. From germline, CDR1 is WNHNN and CDR2 SYGVQD (reference sequence). The CDR3 reads CASSERWDTQYF. The CDR3, as DNA: TGCGCCAGCAGTGAGCGGTGGGATACGCAGTATTTT.

This clone was picked up one time. This chain links TRBV10-1 with TRBJ1-2; 7 bases align to TRBD1. Trimming cost V 5 bases and J 4 bases; bases outside gene matches: 4. The CDR3 length is 13 residues. CDR1 and CDR2 from the germline V gene are WNHNN and SYGVQD (reference sequence). The CDR3: CASSPDRVYGYTF. CDR3 nucleotides: TGCGCCAGCAGTCCCGACAGGGTCTATGGCTACACCTTC.

V is TRBV7-3 and J is TRBJ2-7; unclear D gene. Germline V CDR1 and CDR2: SGHTA, FQGTGA. Trimming removed 1 base at V and 4 bases at J, with 8 bases between. This CDR3 has 13 amino acids. For the CDR3, the DNA is TGTGCCAGCAGCTTAATAGACGGGTACGAGCAGTACTTC. Amino acid sequence: CASSLIDGYEQYF.

The rearrangement joins TRBV19 to TRBJ2-1, with 11 bases that match TRBD1. CDR1 and CDR2 from the germline V gene are LNHDA and SQIVND (reference sequence). This CDR3 is 16 amino acids long. The V gene end was trimmed by 5 bases and the J gene end by 6 bases; junction bases not matched to a gene: 9. The CDR3 here is CASSPLGGTGGNEQFF. As DNA, the CDR3 is TGTGCCAGTAGTCCTCTAGGGGGGACAGGGGGCAATGAGCAGTTCTTC.

This clone was detected only once. The chain recombines TRBV2 with TRBJ2-2, with 12 bases fitting TRBD2. V lost 8 bases to trimming and J lost 3 bases; unmatched junction nucleotides: 10. There are 17 residues in the CDR3. Germline CDR1 SNHLY, CDR2 FYNNEI. The CDR3: CASDHPSGRADTGELFF. CDR3 nucleotide sequence: TGTGCCAGCGATCACCCTAGCGGGAGGGCCGACACCGGGGAGCTGTTTTTT.

The chain couples TRBV11-2 to TRBJ1-1; D remains ambiguous. The CDR3 is 13 amino acids. CDR1 and CDR2 from the germline V gene are SGHAT and FQNNGV. Between the trimmed V and J ends, which lost 5 bases and 4 bases, there was a span of 11 bases. The CDR3 bases are TGTGCCAGCAGCCGAGGACCGGGCACTGAAGCTTTCTTT. Protein sequence: CASSRGPGTEAFF. Together with reference TRBV11-2 and TRBJ1-1, the CDR3 gives the full variable domain: EAGVAQSPRYKIIEKRQSVAFWCNPISGHATLYWYQQILGQGPKLLIQFQNNGVVDDSQLPKDRFSAERLKGVDSTLKIQPAKLEDSAVYLCASSRGPGTEAFFGQGTRLTVV.

The rearrangement joins TRBV10-3 to TRBJ1-2, with 10 bases aligning to TRBD1. Germline lookup yields CDR1 ENHRY and CDR2 SYGVKD. Trimming removed 3 bases from V and 0 bases from J; junction bases left unmatched: 19. CDR3 size: 21 residues. The CDR3 nucleotides read TGTGCCATCAGTGATCGGATACCGGGACAGGGGCACCCGGGGGCTAACTATGGCTACACCTTC. Its translation is CAISDRIPGQGHPGANYGYTF.

The CDR3 region has the DNA TGTGCCAGCAGCCGTGGACAGCCTAATCAGCCCCAGCATTTT. This encodes CASSRGQPNQPQHF. The chain combines TRBV7-8 with TRBJ1-5; D possibly corresponds to TRBD1 (6 bases). Germline lookup yields CDR1 SGHVS and CDR2 FQNEAQ. V lost 5 bases, J lost 4 bases, and 12 bases lay in between. The CDR3 consists of 14 residues.

Note on this clone: At one boundary the junction diverges from the germline segment, which might be a read error. This chain links TRBV28 with TRBJ1-1; 11 bases match TRBD1. The CDR3 totals 12 residues. Germline V gene sequence: CDR1 MDHEN, CDR2 SYDVKM. The CDR3 nucleotides are TGTGCCAGCAGGGCGGGACAGGGGGTCCCCTTATTT. It codes for CASRAGQGVPLF.

This clone was picked up a small number of times. The CDR3 is CASILDTEAFF. The DNA of the CDR3 is TGTGCCAGCATCTTGGACACTGAAGCTTTCTTT. The chain recombines TRBV2 with TRBJ1-1; D gene unclear. Trimming shortened V by 7 bases and J by 3 bases, and 6 bases separated the two germline ends. Germline V gene lookup returns CDR1 SNHLY and CDR2 FYNNEI. The CDR3 spans 11 residues.

V is TRBV5-4 and J is TRBJ2-1; the match to TRBD2 covers 7 bases. This CDR3 is built from 19 residues. V shed 0 bases and J 2 bases; nucleotides not matched to a gene: 14. Germline assignment: CDR1 SGHNT and CDR2 YYREEE (reference sequence). The CDR3 is CASSLGRFRGRGTYNEQFF. The CDR3 DNA reads as TGTGCCAGCAGCTTGGGTCGGTTCCGCGGGAGAGGGACCTACAATGAGCAGTTCTTC.

To note about this clone: The sample carries other DNA sequences with the same CDR3. V usage is TRBV28 and J usage is TRBJ2-4; 8 bases fit TRBD1. Trimming took 5 bases from V and 0 from J; bases not matched to a gene: 3. In germline, CDR1 is MDHEN, CDR2 SYDVKM. The CDR3 runs to 15 residues. The CDR3 loop reads CASSTGGLAKNIQYF. The CDR3 DNA follows: TGTGCCAGCAGTACAGGGGGTTTAGCCAAAAACATTCAGTACTTC.

This chain links TRBV11-2 with TRBJ2-7; D is undetermined. Trimming left V 0 bases short and J 6 bases short, with 9 bases between. CDR3 length equals 13 residues. Germline CDR1 SGHAT, CDR2 FQNNGV. CDR3 sequence: CASSLDHAVEQYF. CDR3 sequence (DNA): TGTGCCAGCAGCTTAGATCACGCTGTCGAGCAGTACTTC. Full variable domain (remainder filled in from reference TRBV11-2 and TRBJ2-7): EAGVAQSPRYKIIEKRQSVAFWCNPISGHATLYWYQQILGQGPKLLIQFQNNGVVDDSQLPKDRFSAERLKGVDSTLKIQPAKLEDSAVYLCASSLDHAVEQYFGPGTRLTVT.

The rearrangement uses TRBV18 and TRBJ1-3, with D tentatively TRBD1 (5 bases). The CDR3 is 16 residues long. CDR1 and CDR2 from the germline V gene are KGHSH and LQKENI. The V gene lost 5 bases and the J gene lost 0 bases, with 14 bases spanning the gap. Here the CDR3 DNA reads TGTGCCAGCTCATCGGGACCGTCAAGCTCTGGAAACACCATATATTTT. Translated: CASSSGPSSSGNTIYF.

The chain joins TRBV28 to TRBJ1-1; D unclear. The germline V gene encodes CDR1 MDHEN and CDR2 SYDVKM. Trimming removed 3 bases at V and 6 bases at J, with 8 bases between. CDR3 length: 12 residues. As DNA, the CDR3 is TGTGCCAGCAGTTTCAAAACTCCTGAAGCTTTCTTT. Residues: CASSFKTPEAFF.

V gene TRBV7-2 combines with J gene TRBJ2-5; TRBD2 matches at 15 bases. Germline CDR1 and CDR2: SGHTA and FQGNSA. After removal of 5 bases from V and 1 base from J, the junction contained 5 bases not matched to a gene. This CDR3 is 17 amino acids long. The CDR3 region has the DNA TGTGCCAGCAGCCCGCCGGGACTAGCGGGAGGCCAAGAGACCCAGTACTTC. Protein: CASSPPGLAGGQETQYF.

This clone is a singleton in its sample. This chain links TRBV7-3 with TRBJ2-5; 15 nucleotides agree with TRBD2. From germline, CDR1 is SGHTA and CDR2 FQGTGA. The CDR3 covers 15 residues. V lost 5 bases, J lost 5 bases, and 3 bases stayed unmatched. The CDR3 nucleotides are TGTGCCAGCAGCCTAGGGACTAGCGGGGGGGAGACCCAGTACTTC. It encodes CASSLGTSGGETQYF.

As to this clone: Other DNA sequences in the same sample also yield this CDR3. J is TRBJ2-7 and V is TRBV28; TRBD2 matches 7 bases. Germline values: CDR1 MDHEN, CDR2 SYDVKM. J was trimmed by 7 bases and V by 3 bases; bases with no gene match: 6. The CDR3 length is 13 residues. As DNA, the CDR3 is TGTGCCAGCAGTTTGGGGGGGTCGGGAGAGCAGTACTTC. Its translation is CASSLGGSGEQYF.

The rearrangement uses TRBV4-1 and TRBJ1-2; D is possibly TRBD1 (6 bases). The V end lost 0 bases, the J end lost 5 bases, and 13 bases lay between the germline ends. This CDR3 comprises 15 residues. In germline, CDR1 is MGHRA, CDR2 YSYEKL. CDR3 residues: CASSQEGRGYYGYTF. The CDR3 DNA sequence: TGCGCCAGCAGCCAAGAAGGCAGGGGCTATTATGGCTACACCTTC.

This chain links TRBV6-6 with TRBJ2-1; 9 nucleotides align to TRBD1. The CDR3 covers 14 residues. V trimming: 10 bases; J trimming: 6 bases; junction bases outside the gene matches: 10. Germline lookup yields CDR1 MNHNY and CDR2 SVGAGI (reference sequence). The DNA of the CDR3 is TGTGCCATTTCGACCGGGACAGGGATCAATGAGCAGTTCTTC. This encodes CAISTGTGINEQFF.

The chain's CDR3 is CASSYSGPDQPQHF. CDR3 sequence (DNA): TGTGCCAGCAGTTACTCTGGTCCTGATCAGCCCCAGCATTTT. V and J are TRBV6-5 and TRBJ1-5, with D unresolved. The CDR3 has 14 residues. The germline V and J ends were trimmed by 0 bases and 5 bases, with 8 bases remaining between them. Germline lookup yields CDR1 MNHEY and CDR2 SVGAGI.

This chain joins TRBV7-9 and TRBJ2-1; D remains ambiguous. The ends were cut back, 8 bases at V and 5 bases at J, with 13 bases in the middle. CDR3 size: 13 residues. Germline V gives CDR1 SEHNR, CDR2 FQNEAQ (reference sequence). The chain's CDR3 is CASQENPNNEQFF. The CDR3 DNA reads as TGTGCCAGCCAGGAGAACCCAAACAATGAGCAGTTCTTC.

The chain combines TRBV6-1 with TRBJ1-4, with 7 nucleotides matching TRBD1. Germline lookup yields CDR1 MNHNS and CDR2 SASEGT. The CDR3 consists of 15 residues. J lost 7 bases, V lost 5 bases, and 10 bases had no gene match. CDR3 sequence: CASSIGGAGGEKLFF. The CDR3 nucleotides read TGTGCCAGCAGTATAGGGGGCGCGGGTGGTGAAAAACTGTTTTTT.

This chain links TRBV10-3 with TRBJ2-7; D uncertain. CDR3 length: 16 residues. V was trimmed by 0 bases and J by 2 bases, leaving 14 bases between them. CDR1 and CDR2 (germline): ENHRY, SYGVKD. This CDR3 reads CAISESVWQSTYEQYF. For the CDR3, the DNA is TGTGCCATCAGTGAGTCGGTTTGGCAGTCGACCTACGAGCAGTACTTC.

The rearrangement joins TRBV29-1 to TRBJ1-5; no definite D call. The germline CDR1 and CDR2 sequences are SQVTM and ANQGSEA. V lost 1 base, J lost 0 bases, and 7 bases lay in between. CDR3 length: 14 residues. The CDR3 is CSVEGGNSNQPQHF. The CDR3 coding sequence is TGCAGCGTTGAAGGTGGGAATAGCAATCAGCCCCAGCATTTT. Based on the CDR3 plus reference TRBV29-1 and TRBJ1-5, the full variable domain is SAVISQKPSRDICQRGTSLTIQCQVDSQVTMMFWYRQQPGQSLTLIATANQGSEATYESGFVIDKFPISRPNLTFSTLTVSNMSPEDSSIYLCSVEGGNSNQPQHFGDGTRLSIL.